The present entry profiles one T cell receptor beta chain with its context. The data derive from a study of blood T cell repertoires in COVID-19. Study details: Specimens from acute and convalescent COVID-19 originated in the United States, Italy and Spain. T cells, B-cell-depleted T cells, or PBMCs provided the cDNA or gDNA that served as material.

Germline CDR1 is MDHEN and CDR2 is SYDVKM. The germline V and J ends were trimmed by 6 bases and 6 bases, with 12 bases remaining between them. This CDR3 comprises 13 residues. In the authors' methods: Nucleated cell number was recorded as an estimate derived from reference gene primer amplification. Assay: immunoSEQ multiplex PCR; the TCRdb copy retains only in-frame clones and omits some. V, J and clone size reflect that table, while D and trimming were determined from the DNA. The table shows more than 200,000 clones, with approximately 83% occurring only once. The sample comprised peripheral blood. The gene calls are TRBV28 and TRBJ1-5, with D perhaps matching TRBD1 (6 bases). The sequence derives from a woman between 35 and 50 years old with active or convalescent COVID-19. The CDR3 reads CASSLQGFQPQHF. CDR3 in DNA: TGTGCCAGCAGCTTACAGGGATTTCAGCCCCAGCATTTT.